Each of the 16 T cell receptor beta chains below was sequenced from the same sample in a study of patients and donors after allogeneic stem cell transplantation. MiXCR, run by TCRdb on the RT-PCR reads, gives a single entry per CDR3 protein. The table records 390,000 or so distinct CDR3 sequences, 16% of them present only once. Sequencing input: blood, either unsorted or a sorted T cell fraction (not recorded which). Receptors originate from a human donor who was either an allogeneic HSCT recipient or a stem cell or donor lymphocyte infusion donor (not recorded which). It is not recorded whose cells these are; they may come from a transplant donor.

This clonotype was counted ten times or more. CDR3 region: CASSFGIFVDEQYF. The CDR3 DNA is TGTGCCAGCAGCTTCGGGATCTTCGTGGACGAGCAGTACTTC. The rearrangement joins TRBV5-6 to TRBJ2-7, with a possible D match to TRBD2 (5 bases). The germline CDR1 and CDR2 sequences are SGHDT and YYEEEE. The CDR3 has 14 amino acids. V was shortened by 2 bases and J by 5 bases, with 14 bases between the two germline ends.

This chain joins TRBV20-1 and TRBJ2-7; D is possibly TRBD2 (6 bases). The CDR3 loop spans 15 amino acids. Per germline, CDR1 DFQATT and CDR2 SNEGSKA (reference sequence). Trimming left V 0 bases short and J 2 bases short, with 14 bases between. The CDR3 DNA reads TGCAGTGCTAGAGAACCACGACTAGGAACCTACGAGCAGTACTTC. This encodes CSAREPRLGTYEQYF.

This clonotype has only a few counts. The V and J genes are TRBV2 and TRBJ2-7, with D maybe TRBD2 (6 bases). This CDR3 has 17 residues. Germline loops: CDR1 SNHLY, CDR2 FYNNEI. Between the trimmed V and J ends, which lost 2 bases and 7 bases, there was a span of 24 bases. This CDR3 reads CASSESRPGLLPGEQYF. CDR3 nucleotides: TGTGCCAGCAGTGAATCGCGGCCTGGACTACTCCCGGGGGAGCAGTACTTC.

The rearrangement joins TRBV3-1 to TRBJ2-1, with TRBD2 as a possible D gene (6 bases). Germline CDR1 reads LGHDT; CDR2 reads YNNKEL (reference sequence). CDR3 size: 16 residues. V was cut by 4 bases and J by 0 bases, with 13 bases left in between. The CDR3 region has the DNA TGTGCCAGCAGCCCCGCGGGGCCTTCCTCCTACAATGAGCAGTTCTTC. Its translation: CASSPAGPSSYNEQFF.

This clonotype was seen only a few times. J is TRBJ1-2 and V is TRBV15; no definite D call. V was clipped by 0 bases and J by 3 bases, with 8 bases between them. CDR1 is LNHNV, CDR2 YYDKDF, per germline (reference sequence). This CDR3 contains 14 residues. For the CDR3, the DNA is TGTGCCACCAGCAGAGATCGCGGGGACTATGGCTACACCTTC. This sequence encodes CATSRDRGDYGYTF.

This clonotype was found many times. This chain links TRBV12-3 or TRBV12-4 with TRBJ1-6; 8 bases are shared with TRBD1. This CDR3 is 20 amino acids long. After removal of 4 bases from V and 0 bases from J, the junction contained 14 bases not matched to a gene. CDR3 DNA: TGTGCCAGCAGTTCAAAGGCAGGGGGCGGCCCGAGCTCCTATAATTCACCCCTCCACTTT. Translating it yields CASSSKAGGGPSSYNSPLHF.

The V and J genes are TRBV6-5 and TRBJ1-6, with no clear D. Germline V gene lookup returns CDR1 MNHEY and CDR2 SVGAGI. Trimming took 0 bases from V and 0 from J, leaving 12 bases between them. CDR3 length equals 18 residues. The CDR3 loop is CASSYSLRESSYNSPLHF. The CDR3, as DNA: TGTGCCAGCAGTTACTCGCTAAGGGAGAGCTCCTATAATTCACCCCTCCACTTT.

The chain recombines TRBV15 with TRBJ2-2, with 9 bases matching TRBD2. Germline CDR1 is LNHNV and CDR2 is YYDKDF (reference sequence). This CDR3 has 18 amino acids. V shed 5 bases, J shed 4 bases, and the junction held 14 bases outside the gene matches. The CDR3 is CATSQPTWLAGFTGELFF. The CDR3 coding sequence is TGTGCCACCAGCCAACCAACCTGGCTAGCGGGGTTCACCGGGGAGCTGTTTTTT.

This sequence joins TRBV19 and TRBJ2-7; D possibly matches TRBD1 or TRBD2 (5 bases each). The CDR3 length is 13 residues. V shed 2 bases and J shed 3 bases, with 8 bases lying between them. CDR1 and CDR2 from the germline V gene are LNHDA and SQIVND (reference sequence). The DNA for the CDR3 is TGTGCCAGTAGTATAACAGGAGGCTACGAGCAGTACTTC. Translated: CASSITGGYEQYF.

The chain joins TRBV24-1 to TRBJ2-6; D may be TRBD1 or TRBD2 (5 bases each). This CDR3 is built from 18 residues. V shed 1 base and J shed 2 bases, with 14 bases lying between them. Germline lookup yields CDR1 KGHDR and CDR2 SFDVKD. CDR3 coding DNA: TGTGCCACCAGTGATTTCCCCAGGGACCGGACTGGGGCCAACGTCCTGACTTTC. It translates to CATSDFPRDRTGANVLTF.

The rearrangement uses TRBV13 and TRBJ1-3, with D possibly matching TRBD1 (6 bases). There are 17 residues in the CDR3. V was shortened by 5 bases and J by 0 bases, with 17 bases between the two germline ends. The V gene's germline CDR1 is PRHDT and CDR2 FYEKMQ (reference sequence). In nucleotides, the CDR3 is TGTGCCAGCAGCGCCCGACAGGCCGCCTCCTCTGGAAACACCATATATTTT. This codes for CASSARQAASSGNTIYF.

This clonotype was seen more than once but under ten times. The CDR3 nucleotides read TGTGCCAGCAGCTTGATGAGGGCCTCTGGAAACACCATATATTTT. As protein: CASSLMRASGNTIYF. The chain has TRBV7-9 and TRBJ1-3; no firm D call. The V end lost 3 bases, the J end lost 0 bases, and 9 bases lay between the germline ends. CDR3 length: 15 residues. Germline V gene data show CDR1 as SEHNR and CDR2 as FQNEAQ (reference sequence).

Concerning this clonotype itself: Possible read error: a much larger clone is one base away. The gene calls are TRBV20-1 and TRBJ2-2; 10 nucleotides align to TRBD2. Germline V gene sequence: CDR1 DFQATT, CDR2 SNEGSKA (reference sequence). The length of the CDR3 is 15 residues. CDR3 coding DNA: TGCAGTGCTCGAGCTAGCGGGAGTTACACCGAGGAGCTGTTTTTT. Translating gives CSARASGSYTEELFF.

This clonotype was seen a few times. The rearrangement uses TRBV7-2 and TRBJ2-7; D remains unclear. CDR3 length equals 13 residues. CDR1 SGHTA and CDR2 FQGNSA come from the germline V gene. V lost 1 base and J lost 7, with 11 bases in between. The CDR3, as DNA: TGTGCCAGCAGCTTAGGTAGACGGGCGGAGCAGTACTTC. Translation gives CASSLGRRAEQYF.

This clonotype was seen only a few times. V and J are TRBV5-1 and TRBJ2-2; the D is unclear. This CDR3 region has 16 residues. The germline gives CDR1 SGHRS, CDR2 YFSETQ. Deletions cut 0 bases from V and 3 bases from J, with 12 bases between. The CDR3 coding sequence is TGCGCCAGCAGCTTGGGTATCCGTCGGGACACCGGGGAGCTGTTTTTT. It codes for CASSLGIRRDTGELFF. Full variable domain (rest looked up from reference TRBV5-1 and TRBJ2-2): KAGVTQTPRYLIKTRGQQVTLSCSPISGHRSVSWYQQTPGQGLQFLFEYFSETQRNKGNFPGRFSGRQFSNSRSEMNVSTLELGDSALYLCASSLGIRRDTGELFFGEGSRLTVL.

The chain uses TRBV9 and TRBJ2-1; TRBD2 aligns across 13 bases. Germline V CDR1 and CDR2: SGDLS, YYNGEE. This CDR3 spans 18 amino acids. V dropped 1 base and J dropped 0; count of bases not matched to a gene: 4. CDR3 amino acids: CASSVRWTSGSSYNEQFF. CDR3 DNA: TGTGCCAGCAGCGTAAGGTGGACTAGCGGGAGCTCCTACAATGAGCAGTTCTTC.